This passage covers 11 T cell receptor beta chains from one sample sequenced in a study of T cell changes during pregnancy in multiple sclerosis. Sequencing was performed with immunoSEQ multiplex PCR; in TCRdb, only in-frame clones are kept and a portion is missing. The sample has about 58,000 clones, more than 80% seen once. The sequences come from CD4+ T cells from peripheral blood mononuclear cells, collected after pregnancy. The receptor source for this set is a female donor in good health, enrolled as a control in a pregnancy study.

This clone was found a few times. The rearrangement uses TRBV11-2 and TRBJ1-2; D unclear. The V gene lost 5 bases and the J gene lost 3 bases, with 10 bases spanning the gap. The germline CDR1 and CDR2 sequences are SGHAT and FQNNGV. The CDR3 consists of 13 residues. CDR3 sequence reads: CASSSTEYYGYTF. In DNA, the CDR3 is TGTGCCAGCAGCAGTACAGAGTACTATGGCTACACCTTC. Complete variable domain (other parts from reference TRBV11-2 and TRBJ1-2): EAGVAQSPRYKIIEKRQSVAFWCNPISGHATLYWYQQILGQGPKLLIQFQNNGVVDDSQLPKDRFSAERLKGVDSTLKIQPAKLEDSAVYLCASSSTEYYGYTFGSGTRLTVV.

J is TRBJ1-1 and V is TRBV18; D perhaps matches TRBD1 (5 bases). The CDR3 is 15 residues long. Germline assignment: CDR1 KGHSH and CDR2 LQKENI. Deletions cut 1 base from V and 3 bases from J, with 12 bases between. The CDR3 region has the DNA TGTGCCAGCTCACCACAAACAGGAGGGGACACTGAAGCTTTCTTT. This encodes CASSPQTGGDTEAFF.

CDR3 nucleotide sequence: TGTGCCTGGAGTTCTGGGGGGACAGATACGCAGTATTTT. Its protein product is CAWSSGGTDTQYF. The chain links TRBV30 to TRBJ2-3; a possible D gene is TRBD2 (6 bases). Trimming stripped 2 bases from V and 3 bases from J, with 9 bases between. Germline V gene lookup returns CDR1 GTSNPN and CDR2 SVGIG (reference sequence). The CDR3 totals 13 residues.

V gene TRBV5-5 combines with J gene TRBJ2-3, with 9 bases fitting TRBD1. The CDR3 length is 16 residues. Germline loops: CDR1 SGHKS, CDR2 YYEKEE (reference sequence). Germline trimming cut 1 base from V and 6 bases from J; bases unmatched to any gene: 9. The CDR3 spells CASSLIGQQGADTQYF. As DNA, the CDR3 is TGTGCCAGCAGCTTGATTGGACAACAGGGGGCGGATACGCAGTATTTT.

This clone appeared once. The rearrangement links TRBV11-1 to TRBJ2-5, with a tentative D call TRBD2 (6 bases). V lost 1 base to trimming and J lost 4 bases, with 10 bases between them. The CDR3 is 14 amino acids. CDR1 is SGHAT and CDR2 is FQDESV in the germline V gene (reference sequence). The CDR3 DNA sequence: TGTGCCAGCAGCTTAGGGGACTCGATAGAGACCCAGTACTTC. This sequence encodes CASSLGDSIETQYF.

The chain employs TRBV10-2 and TRBJ1-1; TRBD1 is a possible D gene (6 bases). Germline assignment: CDR1 WSHSY and CDR2 SAAADI. This CDR3 comprises 13 residues. Deletions cut 6 bases from V and 11 bases from J, with 19 bases between. The CDR3 nucleotides are TGCGCCAGCAGCCCTCAGGGGCGCCTGGGGGCTTTCTTT. Protein sequence: CASSPQGRLGAFF.

The CDR3 DNA reads TGCGCCAGCAGCCCGGGTCTTGGAAACACCATATATTTT. Its protein product is CASSPGLGNTIYF. This chain uses TRBV4-3 with TRBJ1-3; D is unclear. In germline, CDR1 is LGHNA, CDR2 YSLEER. V shed 4 bases and J shed 3 bases, with 7 bases lying between them. The CDR3 spans 13 residues.

The rearrangement uses TRBV6-5 and TRBJ1-2; TRBD1 is a possible D gene (6 bases). The germline CDR1 and CDR2 sequences are MNHEY and SVGAGI. The CDR3 extends over 12 amino acids. Trimming stripped 6 bases from V and 8 bases from J, with 13 bases between. The CDR3 protein is CASSQTGGGYTF. CDR3 nucleotide sequence: TGTGCCAGCAGCCAGACAGGCGGCGGCTACACCTTC.

This rearrangement joins TRBV30 to TRBJ2-1; 8 positions agree with TRBD2. CDR3 length: 15 amino acids. V gave up 2 bases and J gave up 0 bases; unmatched junction bases: 3. Germline lookup yields CDR1 GTSNPN and CDR2 SVGIG (reference sequence). The CDR3 DNA sequence: TGTGCCTGGAGTACGGGGGGGAGCTCCTACAATGAGCAGTTCTTC. It translates to CAWSTGGSSYNEQFF.

V is TRBV11-2 and J is TRBJ1-2, with D possibly TRBD1 on 5 matching bases. The CDR3 spans 16 residues. The V end lost 5 bases, the J end lost 8 bases, and 24 bases lay between the germline ends. Germline CDR1 SGHAT, CDR2 FQNNGV. CDR3 coding DNA: TGTGCCAGCAGCCCGTGGGGGGGAGCGGCGTCAGTCGGCTACACCTTC. Translating it yields CASSPWGGAASVGYTF.

The V and J genes are TRBV5-1 and TRBJ1-1; 11 nucleotides match TRBD1. The germline CDR1 and CDR2 sequences are SGHRS and YFSETQ. After removal of 4 bases from V and 5 bases from J, the junction contained 4 bases not matched to a gene. This CDR3 comprises 14 residues. CDR3: CASSPGTGGTEAFF. In nucleotides, the CDR3 is TGCGCCAGCAGCCCCGGGACAGGGGGGACTGAAGCTTTCTTT.